These T cell receptor beta chains were read from a single sample in a study of neurological immune-mediated disorders. TCRdb independently ran MiXCR on the 5' RACE reads; one entry per CDR3 protein. The sample contains 55,000 to 70,000 distinct CDR3 sequences, around 5% of which appear only once. The sample comprised PBMCs. These receptors originate from a human donor with multiple sclerosis. The donor label of this sample is uncertain. Each CDR3 is given with its conserved first and last residue. Not all rows give a size; the values are once, few, many and, for expanded clones, a class.

TRBJ1-5 | TRBV7-2 | many | 15 | CASSLGPDGNQPQHF
TRBJ2-5 | TRBV7-2 | many | 14 | CASSPTARQETQYF
TRBJ2-3 | TRBV29-1 | NA | 14 | CSVELAERTDTQYF
TRBJ2-5 | TRBV9 | many | 18 | CASSAPGTSGGAAETQYF
TRBJ2-3 | TRBV6-5 | many | 13 | CASSLLSTDTQYF
TRBJ1-2 | TRBV18 | many | 14 | CASSPPNRAGGYTF
TRBJ1-5 | TRBV27 | many | 11 | CASSKNQPQHF
TRBJ2-1 | TRBV25-1 | many | 18 | CASSEHLRGAGGINEQFF
TRBJ1-1 | TRBV12-3/TRBV12-4 | many | 14 | CASNWGGSGTEAFF
TRBJ2-3 | TRBV5-1 | many | 16 | CASSLATGSTADTQYF
TRBJ1-2 | TRBV27 | many | 15 | CASSKHRSSNYGYTF
TRBJ1-3 | TRBV20-1 | many | 17 | CSAPPSLGGGGLNTIYF
TRBJ2-3 | TRBV5-1 | many | 15 | CASSLAWASTDTQYF
TRBJ1-4 | TRBV7-9 | many | 14 | CASSKDRGPEKLFF
TRBJ2-3 | TRBV20-1 | many | 16 | CSARPAGGGGRDTQYF
TRBJ2-2 | TRBV7-6 | few | 13 | CASSTEFPGTEVF
TRBJ1-3 | TRBV29-1 | many | 14 | CSVRRGGSGNTIYF
TRBJ2-3 | TRBV20-1 | many | 18 | CSARARLAGKSSTDTQYF
TRBJ1-4 | TRBV6-5 | many | 15 | CASSYSIETNEKLFF
TRBJ1-2 | TRBV6-5 | many | 14 | CASSYVGGYYGYTF